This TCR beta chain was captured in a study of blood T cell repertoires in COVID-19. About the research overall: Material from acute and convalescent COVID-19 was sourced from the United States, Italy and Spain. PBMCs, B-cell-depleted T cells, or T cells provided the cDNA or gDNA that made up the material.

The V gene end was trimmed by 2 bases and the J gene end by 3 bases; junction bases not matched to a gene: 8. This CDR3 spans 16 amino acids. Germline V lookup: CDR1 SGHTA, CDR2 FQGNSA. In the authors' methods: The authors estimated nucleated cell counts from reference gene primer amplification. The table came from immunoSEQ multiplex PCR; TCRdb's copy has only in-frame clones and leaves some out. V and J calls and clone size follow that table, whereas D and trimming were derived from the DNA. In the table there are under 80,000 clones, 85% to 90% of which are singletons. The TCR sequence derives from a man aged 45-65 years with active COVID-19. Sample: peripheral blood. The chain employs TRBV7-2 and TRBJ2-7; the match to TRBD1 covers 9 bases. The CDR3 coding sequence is TGTGCCAGCAGCTTAAGTTTCGGGACAGGGAGCTACGAGCAGTACTTC. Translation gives CASSLSFGTGSYEQYF.